The 9 T cell receptor beta chains below come from one sample, sequenced in a study of CD8 T cells in Susac syndrome. Random-hexamer reverse transcription was applied to roughly 0.5 to 1 ug RNA. MiXCR, applied by TCRdb to the immunoSEQ multiplex PCR reads, yields one record per CDR3 protein. The sample has under 200,000 distinct CDR3 sequences; roughly 94% are singletons. Sequenced input: CD4+ T cells from PBMCs. The source is a human donor in good health.

The gene calls are TRBV5-1 and TRBJ2-7; D remains ambiguous. Deletions cut 0 bases from V and 9 bases from J, with 10 bases between. There are 12 residues in the CDR3. Germline values: CDR1 SGHRS, CDR2 YFSETQ. The CDR3 reads CASSLAPAWQYV. For the CDR3, the DNA is TGCGCCAGCAGCTTGGCCCCGGCGTGGCAGTACGTC.

This chain connects TRBV29-1 to TRBJ2-1, with D perhaps matching TRBD2 (5 bases). V lost 7 bases to trimming and J lost 3 bases, with 16 bases between them. The CDR3 covers 14 residues. Per the germline V gene, CDR1 is SQVTM and CDR2 is ANQGSEA. The CDR3 is CSGSALRDYNEQFF. CDR3 nucleotides: TGCAGCGGTTCCGCCCTACGGGACTACAATGAGCAGTTCTTC.

The chain employs TRBV29-1 and TRBJ2-6; D uncertain. The V gene's germline CDR1 is SQVTM and CDR2 ANQGSEA. The V and J ends lost 8 bases and 4 bases respectively, with 18 bases between them. CDR3 size: 15 residues. CDR3 in DNA: TGCAGCACCCTGTGGCACGGGCTCGGGGCCAACGTCCTGACTTTC. This gives the protein CSTLWHGLGANVLTF.

The J gene is TRBJ2-7, the V gene TRBV29-1, with TRBD1 matching over 8 bases. Germline V gene lookup returns CDR1 SQVTM and CDR2 ANQGSEA. V dropped 4 bases and J dropped 4; count of bases not matched to a gene: 9. The CDR3 consists of 14 residues. The CDR3, as DNA: TGCAGCGTTGGGAGACAGGGGACACCGTACGAGCAGTACTTC. It encodes CSVGRQGTPYEQYF.

The rearrangement uses TRBV29-1 and TRBJ2-2; TRBD1 aligns across 9 bases. This CDR3 has 13 residues. Per the germline V gene, CDR1 is SQVTM and CDR2 is ANQGSEA. Trimming took 6 bases from V and 7 from J; bases not matched to a gene: 6. The CDR3 DNA sequence: TGCAGCGTAACCGGGACAGGGATCGGGGAGCTGTTTTTT. It encodes CSVTGTGIGELFF.

V is TRBV29-1 and J is TRBJ1-5; TRBD1 aligns across 8 bases. In germline, CDR1 is SQVTM, CDR2 ANQGSEA. V shed 0 bases, J shed 11 bases, and the junction held 3 bases outside the gene matches. This CDR3 contains 12 residues. The CDR3, as DNA: TGCAGCGTTGAAGATACAGGGGGGGCCCAGCATTTT. Its translation: CSVEDTGGAQHF.

This chain connects TRBV29-1 to TRBJ2-3; D is unresolved. The CDR3 sequence is 13 residues long. With 5 bases removed from V and 2 bases from J, the gap between germline ends came to 11 bases. Germline V gene data show CDR1 as SQVTM and CDR2 as ANQGSEA. CDR3 region: CSVTKELTDTQYF. CDR3 sequence (DNA): TGCAGCGTTACTAAGGAACTCACAGATACGCAGTATTTT.

This sequence joins TRBV20-1 and TRBJ1-1; TRBD1 aligns across 12 bases. Germline V lookup: CDR1 DFQATT, CDR2 SNEGSKA (reference sequence). V dropped 6 bases and J dropped 6; count of bases not matched to a gene: 5. This CDR3 comprises 13 residues. CDR3 residues: CSATGTGGSEAFF. Here the CDR3 DNA reads TGCAGTGCAACCGGGACAGGGGGCTCTGAAGCTTTCTTT.

The genes are TRBV3-1 and TRBJ2-1; D is unclear. This CDR3 has 12 amino acids. V shed 2 bases and J shed 5 bases, with 4 bases lying between them. CDR1 and CDR2 from the germline V gene are LGHDT and YNNKEL (reference sequence). The CDR3 bases are TGTGCCAGCAGCCAAAGGCACAATGAGCAGTTCTTC. Translating gives CASSQRHNEQFF.